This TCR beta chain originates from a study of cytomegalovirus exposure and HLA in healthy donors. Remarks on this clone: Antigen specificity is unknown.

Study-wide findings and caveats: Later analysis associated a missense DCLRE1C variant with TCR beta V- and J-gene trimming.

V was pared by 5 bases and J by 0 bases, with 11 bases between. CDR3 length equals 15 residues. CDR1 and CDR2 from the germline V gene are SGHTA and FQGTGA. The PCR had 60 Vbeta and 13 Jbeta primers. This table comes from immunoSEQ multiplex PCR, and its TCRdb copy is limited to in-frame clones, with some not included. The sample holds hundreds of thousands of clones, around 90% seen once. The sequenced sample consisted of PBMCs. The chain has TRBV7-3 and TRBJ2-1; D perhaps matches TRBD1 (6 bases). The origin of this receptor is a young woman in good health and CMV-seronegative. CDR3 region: CASSQGFSSYNEQFF. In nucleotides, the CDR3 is TGTGCCAGCAGCCAGGGGTTTTCCTCCTACAATGAGCAGTTCTTC.